A selection of T cell receptor beta chains follows, all from one sample in a study of T cells in Graves' hyperthyroidism and ophthalmopathy. Using its own MiXCR run on the multiplex PCR reads, TCRdb lists one record per CDR3 protein. Seen here are more than 300,000 distinct CDR3 sequences, about a sixth observed once, and the top ten hold around a third. Specimen: blood. The receptors derive from a woman aged 25 to 39 with Graves' hyperthyroidism that later progressed to Graves' ophthalmopathy. Both conserved end residues are part of each CDR3. A D gene is named only where the DNA matches it firmly. Where a row states a size, it is once, few, many or the class of an expanded clone; other rows omit it.

V	D	J	size	DNA	CDR3
TRBV3-1	NA	TRBJ2-5	few	TGTGCCAGCAGCCAAGACCAGCGCAGGGTCCCACAAGAGACCCAGTACTTC	CASSQDQRRVPQETQYF
TRBV29-1	NA	TRBJ1-5	NA	TGCAGCGTTGAAGTGGGGGGCAATCAGCCCCAGCATTTT	CSVEVGGNQPQHF
TRBV6-1	TRBD1	TRBJ2-1	few	TGTGCCAGCAGTGAAGGGACAGGGGAAGTCTATGAGCAGTTCTTC	CASSEGTGEVYEQFF
TRBV5-1	NA	TRBJ1-4	few	TGCGCCAGCAGCTTTGGCGACTCTAATGAAAAACTGTTTTTT	CASSFGDSNEKLFF
TRBV2	NA	TRBJ2-3	few	TGTGCCAGCAGTGGATGGTCAGGGGGCACAGATACGCAGTATTTT	CASSGWSGGTDTQYF
TRBV12-3/TRBV12-4	NA	TRBJ2-1	many	TGTGCCAGCAGTCCACCGGGCTATTCCTACAATGAGCAGTTCTTC	CASSPPGYSYNEQFF
TRBV7-9	TRBD1	TRBJ2-7	few	TGTGCCAGCAGCCCCTACAGGGGTGAAGCCTACGAGCAGTACTTC	CASSPYRGEAYEQYF
TRBV5-1	TRBD1	TRBJ2-1	NA	TGCGCCAGCAGCGGCACAGGGGGCGCATACAATGAGCAGTTCTTC	CASSGTGGAYNEQFF
TRBV20-1	TRBD1	TRBJ1-4	NA	TGCAGTGCTAGGGATATCAACAGGGGTGAGGAAAAACTGTTTTTT	CSARDINRGEEKLFF
TRBV6-1	TRBD1	TRBJ1-2	many	TGTGCCAGCAGCCACAAGACAACAGGGGCTGGCTACACCTTC	CASSHKTTGAGYTF
TRBV27	NA	TRBJ1-5	many	TGTGCCAGCAGGGGAACGGGGCGCAATCAGCCCCAGCATTTT	CASRGTGRNQPQHF
TRBV7-9	NA	TRBJ1-3	NA	TGTGCCAGCAGCTTTGGCGACGGGAACACCATATATTTT	CASSFGDGNTIYF
TRBV18	NA	TRBJ1-1	many	TGTGCCAGCTCGCCGGGCACTCGATCCACTGAAGCTTTCTTT	CASSPGTRSTEAFF
TRBV12-3/TRBV12-4	NA	TRBJ1-6	many	TGTGCCAGCAGTTTAGAGGTGTCACCCCTCCACTTT	CASSLEVSPLHF
TRBV18	NA	TRBJ2-7	NA	TGTGCCAGCTCACCACCGGTCGGCTACGAGCACTACTTC	CASSPPVGYEHYF
TRBV15	NA	TRBJ1-5	NA	TGTGCCACCAGCAAGTCAGGGGTAGGTAATCAGCCCCAGCATTTT	CATSKSGVGNQPQHF
TRBV4-2	TRBD1	TRBJ2-1	few	TGTGCCAGCAGCCTACGTGGGACAGGGGAATTCAATGAGCAGTTCTTC	CASSLRGTGEFNEQFF
TRBV4-1	TRBD2	TRBJ2-5	NA	TGCGCCAGCAGCCCCGGGACTAGCGGCAAACAAGAGACCCAGTACTTC	CASSPGTSGKQETQYF
TRBV28	NA	TRBJ1-1	NA	TGTGCCAGCAGTGATCCTGTCCTAACGGGGGGGGTTTATGTGAACACTGAAGCTTTCTTT	CASSDPVLTGGVYVNTEAFF
TRBV2	TRBD2	TRBJ2-1	many	TGTGCCAGCAGGGGGACTAGCGGAGGGCGGCGGGTGCAGTTCTTC	CASRGTSGGRRVQFF
TRBV5-4	NA	TRBJ2-6	few	TGTGCCAGCAGCTTCCGGGCTGGGGCCAACGTCCTGACTTTC	CASSFRAGANVLTF
TRBV15	TRBD1	TRBJ1-2	many	TGTGCCACCAGCAGAGATAGAGGCAGGGGGACCGGCTACACCTTC	CATSRDRGRGTGYTF
TRBV28	TRBD1	TRBJ2-3	NA	TGTGCCAGCAGTTTGAACAGGGGCTGGGGCACAGATACGCAGTATTTT	CASSLNRGWGTDTQYF
TRBV18	NA	TRBJ1-1	many	TGTGCCAGCTCACCTCAGGGGCACACGAACACTGAAGCTTTCTTT	CASSPQGHTNTEAFF
TRBV10-3	NA	TRBJ1-5	few	TGTGCCATCAGTGAGTTACCCTCAAATCAGCCCCAGCATTTT	CAISELPSNQPQHF
TRBV7-8	TRBD2	TRBJ2-4	few	TGTGCCAGCAGCTTAGAGAGCGGGGGAGCCAAAAACATTCAGTACTTC	CASSLESGGAKNIQYF
TRBV5-1	TRBD1	TRBJ2-3	many	TGCGCCAGCAGTTCTCCGGGACAGGGGGCTGAAGATACGCAGTATTTT	CASSSPGQGAEDTQYF
TRBV11-2	NA	TRBJ1-1	many	TGTGCCAGCAGCCCCGACTTTGGTGGGGCTGAAGCTTTCTTT	CASSPDFGGAEAFF
TRBV6-2/TRBV6-3	NA	TRBJ1-5	many	TGTGCCAGCAGTTACTCGGGGGGAAGGAATCGGCCCCAGCATTTT	CASSYSGGRNRPQHF
TRBV27	NA	TRBJ2-7	many	TGTGCCAGCAGCATAGGGCAGAACTCCTACGAGCAGTACTTC	CASSIGQNSYEQYF
TRBV20-1	TRBD2	TRBJ2-3	many	TGCAGTGCTAGAGATGCGACTAGCGGGAGGGGGTTCACAGATACGCAGTATTTT	CSARDATSGRGFTDTQYF
TRBV27	TRBD2	TRBJ2-1	many	TGTGCCCCCACGCGGGCGGGGGACCCCTACAATGAGCAGTTCTTC	CAPTRAGDPYNEQFF
TRBV5-1	NA	TRBJ1-1	many	TGCGCCAGCAGCTTGGGCCATGACTGGAACACTGAAGCTTTCTTT	CASSLGHDWNTEAFF